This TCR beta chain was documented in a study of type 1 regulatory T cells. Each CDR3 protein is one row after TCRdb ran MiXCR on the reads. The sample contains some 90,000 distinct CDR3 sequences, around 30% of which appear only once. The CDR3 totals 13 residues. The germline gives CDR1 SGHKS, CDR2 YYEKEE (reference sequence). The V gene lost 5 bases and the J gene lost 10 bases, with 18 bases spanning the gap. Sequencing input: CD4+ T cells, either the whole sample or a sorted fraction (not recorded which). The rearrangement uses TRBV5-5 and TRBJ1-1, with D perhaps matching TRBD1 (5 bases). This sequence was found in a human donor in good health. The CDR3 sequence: CASSPGHDRRAFF. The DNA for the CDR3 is TGTGCCAGCAGTCCCGGCCATGACAGAAGAGCTTTCTTT.